This note documents a single T cell receptor beta chain sequence. Germline loops: CDR1 MDHEN, CDR2 SYDVKM. The V and J ends lost 6 bases and 8 bases, in that order; junction bases with no gene match: 12. CDR3 length: 15 residues. These data are taken from a study of T cell responses to AZD1222 COVID-19 vaccine. The data were produced by immunoSEQ multiplex PCR, yet TCRdb's version contains in-frame clones alone and is incomplete. Among about 130,000 clones, 88% were seen once, and the ten largest hold 7.6%. This TCR was recovered from an adult in good health. The gene calls are TRBV28 and TRBJ2-7, with 11 nucleotides matching TRBD1. Sequenced material: peripheral blood, taken on day 0 of AZD1222 vaccination. CDR3 amino acids: CASSPVPGQGVKQYF. Written as DNA, the CDR3 is TGTGCCAGCAGCCCAGTCCCGGGACAGGGGGTCAAGCAGTACTTC.